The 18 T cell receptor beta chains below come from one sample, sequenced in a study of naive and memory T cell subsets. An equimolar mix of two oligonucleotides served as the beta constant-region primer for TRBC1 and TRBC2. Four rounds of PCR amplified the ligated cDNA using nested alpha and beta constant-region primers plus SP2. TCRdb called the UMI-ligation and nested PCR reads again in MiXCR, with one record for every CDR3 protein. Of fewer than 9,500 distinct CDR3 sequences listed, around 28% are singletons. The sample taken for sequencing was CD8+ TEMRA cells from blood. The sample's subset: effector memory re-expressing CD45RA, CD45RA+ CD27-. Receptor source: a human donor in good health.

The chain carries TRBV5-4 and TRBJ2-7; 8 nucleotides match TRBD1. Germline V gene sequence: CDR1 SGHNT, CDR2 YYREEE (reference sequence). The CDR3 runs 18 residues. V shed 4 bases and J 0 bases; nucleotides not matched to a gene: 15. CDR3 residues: CASSALDTGGIYSYEQYF. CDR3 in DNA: TGTGCCAGCAGCGCCCTCGACACAGGGGGAATTTACTCCTACGAGCAGTACTTC.

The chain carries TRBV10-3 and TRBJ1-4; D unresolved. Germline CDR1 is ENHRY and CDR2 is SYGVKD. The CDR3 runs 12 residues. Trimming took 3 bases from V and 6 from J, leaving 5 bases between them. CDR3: CAISELDEKLFF. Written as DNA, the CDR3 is TGTGCCATCAGTGAATTAGATGAAAAACTGTTTTTT.

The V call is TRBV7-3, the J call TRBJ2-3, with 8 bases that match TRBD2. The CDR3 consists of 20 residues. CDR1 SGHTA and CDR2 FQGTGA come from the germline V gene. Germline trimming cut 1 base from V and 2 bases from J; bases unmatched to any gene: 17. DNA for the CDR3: TGTGCCAGCAGCTTAAACCCCCTTTACCAAAGCGGGGGAGCCACAGATACGCAGTATTTT. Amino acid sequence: CASSLNPLYQSGGATDTQYF.

The CDR3 DNA is TGTGCCAGCAGCGTAGCGGGAACAGCCAACAATGAGCAGTTCTTC. Its protein is CASSVAGTANNEQFF. This sequence joins TRBV9 and TRBJ2-1; tentative D call: TRBD2 (5 bases). The CDR3 is 15 residues long. The V gene lost 0 bases and the J gene lost 5 bases, with 12 bases spanning the gap. Germline V gives CDR1 SGDLS, CDR2 YYNGEE.

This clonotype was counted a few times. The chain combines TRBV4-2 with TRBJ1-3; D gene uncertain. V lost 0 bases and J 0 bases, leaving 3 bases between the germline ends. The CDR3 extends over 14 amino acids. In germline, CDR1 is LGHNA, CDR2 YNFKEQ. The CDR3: CASSQEASGNTIYF. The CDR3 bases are TGTGCCAGCAGCCAAGAAGCCTCTGGAAACACCATATATTTT.

The CDR3 DNA reads as TGTGCCAGCAGCTTCAAGCGGGAGGTGGATGAGCAGTTCTTC. Its translation: CASSFKREVDEQFF. The J gene is TRBJ2-1, the V gene TRBV11-1; 9 positions match TRBD2. The CDR3 sequence is 14 residues long. Looked up from germline, CDR1 is SGHAT and CDR2 is FQDESV (reference sequence). Trimming at V came to 3 bases and at J to 8 bases, leaving 5 bases not matched to a gene. The whole variable domain, filled in from reference TRBV11-1 and TRBJ2-1, reads EAEVAQSPRYKITEKSQAVAFWCDPISGHATLYWYRQILGQGPELLVQFQDESVVDDSQLPKDRFSAERLKGVDSTLKIQPAELGDSAMYLCASSFKREVDEQFFGPGTRLTVL.

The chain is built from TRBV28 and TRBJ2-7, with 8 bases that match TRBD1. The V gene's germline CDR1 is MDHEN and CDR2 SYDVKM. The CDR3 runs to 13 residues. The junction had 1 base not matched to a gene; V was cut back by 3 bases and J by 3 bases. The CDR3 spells CASSFGQGYEQYF. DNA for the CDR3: TGTGCCAGCAGTTTCGGACAGGGCTACGAGCAGTACTTC.

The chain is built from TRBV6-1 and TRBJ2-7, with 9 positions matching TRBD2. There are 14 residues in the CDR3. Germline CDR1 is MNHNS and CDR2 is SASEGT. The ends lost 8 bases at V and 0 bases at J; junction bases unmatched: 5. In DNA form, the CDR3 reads TGTGCCAGCGCACCTAGCGGGGACTCCTACGAGCAGTACTTC. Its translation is CASAPSGDSYEQYF.

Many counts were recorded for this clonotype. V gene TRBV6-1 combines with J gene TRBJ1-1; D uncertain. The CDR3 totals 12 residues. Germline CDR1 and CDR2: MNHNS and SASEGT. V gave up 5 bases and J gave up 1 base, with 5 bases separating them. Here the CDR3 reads CASSMGNTEAFF. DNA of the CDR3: TGTGCCAGCAGTATGGGGAACACTGAAGCTTTCTTT.

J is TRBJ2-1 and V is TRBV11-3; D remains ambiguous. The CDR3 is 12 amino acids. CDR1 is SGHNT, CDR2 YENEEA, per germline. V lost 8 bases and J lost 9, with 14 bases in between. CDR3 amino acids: CASSRTDSEQFF. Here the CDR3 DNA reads TGTGCCAGCTCCAGAACTGATAGTGAGCAGTTCTTC.

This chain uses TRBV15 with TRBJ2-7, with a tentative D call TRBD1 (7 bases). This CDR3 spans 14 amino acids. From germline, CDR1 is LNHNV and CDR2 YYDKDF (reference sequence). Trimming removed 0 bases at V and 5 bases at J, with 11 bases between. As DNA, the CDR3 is TGTGCCACCAGCAGAGAGGGGGGACAGCACGAGCAGTACTTC. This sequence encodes CATSREGGQHEQYF.

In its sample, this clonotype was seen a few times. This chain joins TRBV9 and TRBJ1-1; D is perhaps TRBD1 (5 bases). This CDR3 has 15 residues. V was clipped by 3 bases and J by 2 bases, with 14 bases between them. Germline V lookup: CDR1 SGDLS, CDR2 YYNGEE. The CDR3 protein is CASSGRDGFNTEAFF. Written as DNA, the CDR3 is TGTGCCAGCAGCGGGCGGGACGGCTTTAACACTGAAGCTTTCTTT. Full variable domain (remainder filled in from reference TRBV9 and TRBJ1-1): DSGVTQTPKHLITATGQRVTLRCSPRSGDLSVYWYQQSLDQGLQFLIQYYNGEERAKGNILERFSAQQFPDLHSELNLSSLELGDSALYFCASSGRDGFNTEAFFGQGTRLTVV.

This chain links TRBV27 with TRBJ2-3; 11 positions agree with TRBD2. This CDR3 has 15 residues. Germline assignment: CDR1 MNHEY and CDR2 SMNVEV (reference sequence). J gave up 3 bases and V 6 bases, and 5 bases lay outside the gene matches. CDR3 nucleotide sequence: TGTGCCAGCAGACTAGCGGGGGCATCTACAGATACGCAGTATTTT. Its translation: CASRLAGASTDTQYF.

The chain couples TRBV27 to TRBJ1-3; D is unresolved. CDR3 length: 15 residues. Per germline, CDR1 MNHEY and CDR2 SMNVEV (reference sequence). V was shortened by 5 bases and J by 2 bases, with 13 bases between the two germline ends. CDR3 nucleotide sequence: TGTGCCAGCAGTCCCTCAGGAGAAACTGGAAACACCATATATTTT. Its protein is CASSPSGETGNTIYF.

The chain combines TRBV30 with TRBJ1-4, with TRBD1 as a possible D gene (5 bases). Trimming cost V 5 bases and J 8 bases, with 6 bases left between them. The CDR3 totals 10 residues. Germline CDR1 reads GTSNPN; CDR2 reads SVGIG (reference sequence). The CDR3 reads CAWQGEKLFF. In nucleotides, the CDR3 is TGTGCCTGGCAGGGCGAAAAACTGTTTTTT. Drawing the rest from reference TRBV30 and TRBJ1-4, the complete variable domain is SQTIHQWPATLVQPVGSPLSLECTVEGTSNPNLYWYRQAAGRGLQLLFYSVGIGQISSEVPQNLSASRPQDRQFILSSKKLLLSDSGFYLCAWQGEKLFFGSGTQLSVL.

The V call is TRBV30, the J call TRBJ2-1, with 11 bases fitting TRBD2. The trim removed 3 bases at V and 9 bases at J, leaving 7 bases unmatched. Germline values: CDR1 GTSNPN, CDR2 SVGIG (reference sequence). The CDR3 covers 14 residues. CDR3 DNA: TGTGCCTGGAGAGGTAGCGGGAGGGCCGCTGAGCAGTTCTTC. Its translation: CAWRGSGRAAEQFF.

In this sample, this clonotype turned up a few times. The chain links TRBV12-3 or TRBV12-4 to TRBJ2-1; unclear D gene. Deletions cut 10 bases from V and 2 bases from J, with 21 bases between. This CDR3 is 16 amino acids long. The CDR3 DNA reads TGTGCCACCGAACGAACTGGAGAGCAGACCTACAATGAGCAGTTCTTC. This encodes CATERTGEQTYNEQFF.

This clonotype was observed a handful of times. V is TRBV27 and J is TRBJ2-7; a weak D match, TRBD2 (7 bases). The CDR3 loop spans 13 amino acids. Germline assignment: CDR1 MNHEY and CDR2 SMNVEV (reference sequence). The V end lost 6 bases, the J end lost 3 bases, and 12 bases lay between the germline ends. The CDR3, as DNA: TGTGCCAGCAGCGAGGGGGGGTACTACGAGCAGTACTTC. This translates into CASSEGGYYEQYF.